One and the same sample provided the 19 T cell receptor beta chains below, sequenced in a study of Graves' ophthalmopathy and Graves' hyperthyroidism. The authors amplified TCR beta CDR3 regions from RNA transcripts. RT-PCR in the first round used HTBI primers; a second-round multiplex PCR followed. MiXCR, applied by TCRdb to the multiplex PCR reads, yields one record per CDR3 protein. Of hundreds of thousands of distinct CDR3 sequences in the sample, 40% to 50% are singletons; the top ten hold around half. Input material: peripheral blood. The receptors stem from an adult man with Graves' ophthalmopathy.

In regard to this clonotype: The CDR3 ends on some other residue instead of the conserved phenylalanine or tryptophan, so this is likely a read error. The chain uses TRBV5-1 and TRBJ2-7; 8 positions agree with TRBD1. CDR3 length equals 13 residues. Trimming cost V 8 bases and J 3 bases; bases outside gene matches: 7. CDR1 and CDR2 from the germline V gene are SGHRS and YFSETQ. This chain's CDR3 is CASYQDRDYEQYL. In nucleotides, the CDR3 is TGCGCCAGTTATCAGGACAGGGACTACGAGCAGTACCTC.

This clonotype was seen only a few times. The rearrangement joins TRBV5-1 to TRBJ2-5; TRBD1 agrees at 10 bases. Unmatched junction bases numbered 6, after V lost 5 bases and J lost 2 bases. This CDR3 is 15 amino acids long. CDR1 is SGHRS and CDR2 is YFSETQ in the germline V gene. The CDR3, as DNA: TGCGCCAGCAGAACGATGGGACAGGGGCAAGAGACCCAGTACTTC. Translation: CASRTMGQGQETQYF.

The J gene is TRBJ2-5, the V gene TRBV12-3 or TRBV12-4; no firm D call. CDR3 size: 15 residues. V lost 6 bases, J lost 0 bases, and 14 bases lay in between. The CDR3 region has the DNA TGTGCCAGCAGCTTCCCAGCCCCGTACCAAGAGACCCAGTACTTC. Its protein product is CASSFPAPYQETQYF.

In this sample, this clonotype turned up a few times. The chain employs TRBV4-1 and TRBJ1-5; 10 bases align to TRBD1. With V trimmed by 1 base and J by 6 bases, 3 bases remained unmatched. The CDR3 spans 15 residues. In germline, CDR1 is MGHRA, CDR2 YSYEKL. CDR3 DNA: TGCGCCAGCAGCCAAGGGACAGGGGGGCGTCAGCCCCAGCATTTT. Translated: CASSQGTGGRQPQHF.

About this clonotype: The junction departs from germline at one end; a sequencing error may be responsible. The chain combines TRBV10-3 with TRBJ1-2, with 7 bases fitting TRBD1. CDR3 length: 15 amino acids. The germline V gene encodes CDR1 ENHRY and CDR2 SYGVKD. CDR3 residues: CASSEGVQGNNGYTF. The CDR3 bases are TGTGCCAGCAGTGAAGGAGTACAGGGGAATAATGGCTACACCTTC.

The rearrangement links TRBV7-8 to TRBJ1-1, with 9 bases fitting TRBD1. Trimming cost V 5 bases and J 0 bases; bases outside gene matches: 7. In germline, CDR1 is SGHVS, CDR2 FQNEAQ. This CDR3 has 16 amino acids. CDR3 DNA: TGTGCCAGCAGCCCACGGACAGGGGAGATGAACACTGAAGCTTTCTTT. Its protein is CASSPRTGEMNTEAFF.

About this clonotype itself: This likely comes from a read error, as the CDR3 has no conserved phenylalanine or tryptophan at its end. The chain employs TRBV5-1 and TRBJ1-3, with 7 bases that match TRBD1. The V gene's germline CDR1 is SGHRS and CDR2 YFSETQ. V lost 4 bases, J lost 1 base, and 11 bases stayed unmatched. The length of the CDR3 is 17 residues. The CDR3 protein is CASSRRTGTQSGNTIYS. The CDR3 bases are TGCGCCAGCAGCCGCCGGACAGGAACACAGTCTGGAAACACCATATATTCT.

The chain combines TRBV9 with TRBJ1-5; D not resolved. The CDR3 is 14 amino acids. V lost 3 bases to trimming and J lost 2 bases, with 9 bases between them. Germline V gives CDR1 SGDLS, CDR2 YYNGEE. CDR3 sequence (DNA): TGTGCCAGCAGCGCGGGAAACGGCAATCAGCCCCAGCATTTT. It translates to CASSAGNGNQPQHF.

This clonotype has just a few counts. V is TRBV29-1 and J is TRBJ2-5, with TRBD1 identical over 7 bases. The CDR3 sequence is 12 residues long. Unmatched junction bases numbered 6, after V lost 7 bases and J lost 4 bases. CDR1 and CDR2 (germline): SQVTM, ANQGSEA. CDR3 DNA: TGCAGCGCCGAGACAGGGCTAGAGACCCAGTACTTC. Protein product: CSAETGLETQYF.

The chain uses TRBV20-1 and TRBJ2-3, with D possibly TRBD1 on 5 matching bases. Looked up from germline, CDR1 is DFQATT and CDR2 is SNEGSKA (reference sequence). Trimming removed 6 bases at V and 4 bases at J, with 11 bases between. This CDR3 is built from 12 residues. The CDR3 here is CSARGASDTQYF. The CDR3 coding sequence is TGCAGTGCAAGGGGTGCATCAGATACGCAGTATTTT.

This sequence joins TRBV9 and TRBJ1-1; weak D call: TRBD1 (6 bases). In germline, CDR1 is SGDLS, CDR2 YYNGEE. This CDR3 is built from 15 residues. V was shortened by 0 bases and J by 2 bases, with 11 bases between the two germline ends. The DNA of the CDR3 is TGTGCCAGCAGCGTAGCAGGACAGATAAACACTGAAGCTTTCTTT. As protein: CASSVAGQINTEAFF.

The CDR3 nucleotides are TGCAGCGTTGAAGATCTGAATAATTCACCCCTCCACTTT. It yields the protein CSVEDLNNSPLHF. This chain joins TRBV29-1 and TRBJ1-6; D is unresolved. The CDR3 has 13 amino acids. Trimming shortened V by 0 bases and J by 5 bases, and 5 bases separated the two germline ends. CDR1 is SQVTM and CDR2 is ANQGSEA in the germline V gene. The full variable domain, rest sourced from reference TRBV29-1 and TRBJ1-6, is SAVISQKPSRDICQRGTSLTIQCQVDSQVTMMFWYRQQPGQSLTLIATANQGSEATYESGFVIDKFPISRPNLTFSTLTVSNMSPEDSSIYLCSVEDLNNSPLHFGNGTRLTVT.

Concerning this clonotype itself: A single base separates this from a much larger clone, so it may be a read error. The rearrangement uses TRBV10-3 and TRBJ1-2; D gene ambiguous. The V gene's germline CDR1 is ENHRY and CDR2 SYGVKD. The CDR3 is made up of 14 amino acids. CDR3 nucleotides: TGTGCCATCAGTGACCCAGGAACTAACTATGGCTGCACCTTC. Translated, it gives CAISDPGTNYGCTF.

The CDR3 DNA reads as TGTGCCATCAGTGAAACAGGGCTAGGCTACACCTTC. Translated, it gives CAISETGLGYTF. This rearrangement joins TRBV10-3 to TRBJ1-2; possible D gene TRBD1, 6 bases. Trimming stripped 3 bases from V and 8 bases from J, with 10 bases between. The CDR3 consists of 12 residues. Germline CDR1 reads ENHRY; CDR2 reads SYGVKD.

Notes on this clonotype: This is likely a read error, given that the CDR3 carries no conserved phenylalanine or tryptophan at its end. This chain uses TRBV5-1 with TRBJ2-7; D may be TRBD1 (6 bases). This CDR3 has 13 residues. From germline, CDR1 is SGHRS and CDR2 YFSETQ. With 4 bases removed from V and 1 base from J, the gap between germline ends came to 9 bases. Here the CDR3 reads CASSVGTSYEQYL. The CDR3 DNA sequence: TGCGCCAGCAGCGTCGGGACATCCTACGAGCAGTACCTC.

About this clonotype itself: This may arise from a read error, as a much more abundant clone is one base away. The V and J genes are TRBV20-1 and TRBJ2-7, with D possibly TRBD2 on 6 matching bases. CDR3 length: 11 residues. Germline V CDR1 and CDR2: DFQATT, SNEGSKA (reference sequence). V lost 4 bases and J lost 6, with 10 bases in between. CDR3 loop: CSAMGRCEQYF. As DNA, the CDR3 is TGCAGTGCTATGGGGAGGTGCGAGCAGTACTTC.

This chain links TRBV14 with TRBJ1-2; maybe TRBD1 (6 bases). V was shortened by 4 bases and J by 6 bases, with 12 bases between the two germline ends. CDR1 SGHDN and CDR2 FVKESK come from the germline V gene. This CDR3 has 13 residues. CDR3 amino acids: CASSPYAGDGYTF. The CDR3 nucleotides read TGTGCCAGCAGCCCGTATGCAGGGGATGGCTACACCTTC.

The chain carries TRBV12-3 or TRBV12-4 and TRBJ1-2; a weak D match, TRBD1 (6 bases). The CDR3 loop spans 15 amino acids. Trimming pared 10 bases from V and 4 bases from J, leaving 22 bases between. The CDR3 bases are TGTGCCACCCTAGAGGGTCCGGGGGGCAGCTATGGCTACACCTTC. Translating it yields CATLEGPGGSYGYTF.

The rearrangement links TRBV9 to TRBJ2-2, with 10 bases lining up with TRBD1. CDR1 and CDR2 (germline): SGDLS, YYNGEE. This CDR3 region has 17 residues. V lost 4 bases to trimming and J lost 6 bases; unmatched junction nucleotides: 12. CDR3 DNA: TGTGCCAGCAGCTCAAGGGACAGGGGCAGGACACCCGGGGAGCTGTTTTTT. Encoded protein: CASSSRDRGRTPGELFF.